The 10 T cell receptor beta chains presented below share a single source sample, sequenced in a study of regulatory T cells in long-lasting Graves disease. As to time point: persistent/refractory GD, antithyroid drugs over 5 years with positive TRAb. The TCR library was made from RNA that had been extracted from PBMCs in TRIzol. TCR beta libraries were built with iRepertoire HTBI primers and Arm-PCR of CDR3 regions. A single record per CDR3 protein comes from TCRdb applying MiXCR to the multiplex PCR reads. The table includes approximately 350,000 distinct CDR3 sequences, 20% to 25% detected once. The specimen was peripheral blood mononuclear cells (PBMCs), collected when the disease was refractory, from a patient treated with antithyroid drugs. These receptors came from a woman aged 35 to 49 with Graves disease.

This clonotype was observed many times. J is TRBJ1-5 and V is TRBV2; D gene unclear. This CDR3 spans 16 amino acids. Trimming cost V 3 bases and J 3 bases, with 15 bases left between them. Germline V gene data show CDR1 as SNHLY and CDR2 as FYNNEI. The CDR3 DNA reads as TGTGCCAGCAGTGAGGTCTTTCTTCGCTTCAATCAGCCCCAGCATTTT. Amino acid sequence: CASSEVFLRFNQPQHF. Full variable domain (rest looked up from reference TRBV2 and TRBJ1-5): EPEVTQTPSHQVTQMGQEVILRCVPISNHLYFYWYRQILGQKVEFLVSFYNNEISEKSEIFDDQFSVERPDGSNFTLKIRSTKLEDSAMYFCASSEVFLRFNQPQHFGDGTRLSIL.

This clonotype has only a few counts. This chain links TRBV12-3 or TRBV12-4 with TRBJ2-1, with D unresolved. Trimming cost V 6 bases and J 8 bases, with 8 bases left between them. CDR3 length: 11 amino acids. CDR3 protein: CASRFGDEQFF. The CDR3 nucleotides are TGTGCCAGCAGATTTGGCGATGAGCAGTTCTTC.

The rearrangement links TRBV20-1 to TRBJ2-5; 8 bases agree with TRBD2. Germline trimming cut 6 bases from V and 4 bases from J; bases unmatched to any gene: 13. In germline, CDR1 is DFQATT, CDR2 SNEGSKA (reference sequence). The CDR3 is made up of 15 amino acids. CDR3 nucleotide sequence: TGCAGTGCGCCCACCGGGTTGGCGGGAGGAGAGACCCAGTACTTC. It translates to CSAPTGLAGGETQYF.

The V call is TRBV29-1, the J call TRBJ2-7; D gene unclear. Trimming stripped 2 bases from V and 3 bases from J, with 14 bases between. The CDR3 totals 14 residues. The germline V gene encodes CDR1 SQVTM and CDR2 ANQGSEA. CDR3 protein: CSVELQGGSYEQYF. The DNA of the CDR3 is TGCAGCGTTGAATTGCAAGGCGGCAGCTACGAGCAGTACTTC.

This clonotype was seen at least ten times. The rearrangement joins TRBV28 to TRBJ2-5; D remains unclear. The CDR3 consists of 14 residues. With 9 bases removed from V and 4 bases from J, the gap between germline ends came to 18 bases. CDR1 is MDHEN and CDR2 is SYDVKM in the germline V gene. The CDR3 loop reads CASTRLAWGETQYF. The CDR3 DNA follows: TGTGCCAGTACCCGCTTGGCCTGGGGAGAGACCCAGTACTTC.

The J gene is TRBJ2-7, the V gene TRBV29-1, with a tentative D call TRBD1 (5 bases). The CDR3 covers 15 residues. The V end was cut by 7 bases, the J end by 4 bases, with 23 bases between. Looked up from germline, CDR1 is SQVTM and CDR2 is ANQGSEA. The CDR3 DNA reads TGCAGCGCTGTTTTTGGCGCAGGGTCAGCGTACGAGCAGTACTTC. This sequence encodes CSAVFGAGSAYEQYF.

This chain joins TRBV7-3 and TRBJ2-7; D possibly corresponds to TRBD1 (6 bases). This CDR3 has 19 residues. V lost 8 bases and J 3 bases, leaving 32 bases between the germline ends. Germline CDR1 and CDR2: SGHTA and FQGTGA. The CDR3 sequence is CASPLMNRAHAGPGYEQYF. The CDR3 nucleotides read TGTGCCAGCCCTCTGATGAACAGGGCTCACGCGGGCCCTGGCTACGAGCAGTACTTC.

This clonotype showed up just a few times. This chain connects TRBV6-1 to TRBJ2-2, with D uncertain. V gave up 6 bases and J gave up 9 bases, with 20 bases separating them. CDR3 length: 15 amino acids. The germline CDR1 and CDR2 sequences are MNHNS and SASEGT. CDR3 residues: CASRPPGGLARELFF. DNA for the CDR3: TGTGCCAGCAGACCCCCGGGTGGGCTGGCCAGGGAGCTGTTTTTT.

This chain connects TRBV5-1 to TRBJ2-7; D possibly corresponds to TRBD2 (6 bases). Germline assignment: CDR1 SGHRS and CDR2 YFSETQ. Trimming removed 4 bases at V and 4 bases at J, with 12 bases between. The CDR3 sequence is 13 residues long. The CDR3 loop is CASSGGTLYEQYF. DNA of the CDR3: TGCGCCAGCAGCGGCGGGACTTTATACGAGCAGTACTTC. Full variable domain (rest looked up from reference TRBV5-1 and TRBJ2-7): KAGVTQTPRYLIKTRGQQVTLSCSPISGHRSVSWYQQTPGQGLQFLFEYFSETQRNKGNFPGRFSGRQFSNSRSEMNVSTLELGDSALYLCASSGGTLYEQYFGPGTRLTVT.

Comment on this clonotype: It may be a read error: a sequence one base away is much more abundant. CDR3 coding DNA: TGTGCCAGCAGTTTACCTCCGTCCAAGGACACCCGGGAGCTGTTTTTT. Translating it yields CASSLPPSKDTRELFF. The V call is TRBV2, the J call TRBJ2-2; D is possibly TRBD1 (5 bases). Germline V CDR1 and CDR2: SNHLY, FYNNEI. The CDR3 runs 16 residues. The whole variable domain, filled in from reference TRBV2 and TRBJ2-2, reads EPEVTQTPSHQVTQMGQEVILRCVPISNHLYFYWYRQILGQKVEFLVSFYNNEISEKSEIFDDQFSVERPDGSNFTLKIRSTKLEDSAMYFCASSLPPSKDTRELFFGEGSRLTVL.